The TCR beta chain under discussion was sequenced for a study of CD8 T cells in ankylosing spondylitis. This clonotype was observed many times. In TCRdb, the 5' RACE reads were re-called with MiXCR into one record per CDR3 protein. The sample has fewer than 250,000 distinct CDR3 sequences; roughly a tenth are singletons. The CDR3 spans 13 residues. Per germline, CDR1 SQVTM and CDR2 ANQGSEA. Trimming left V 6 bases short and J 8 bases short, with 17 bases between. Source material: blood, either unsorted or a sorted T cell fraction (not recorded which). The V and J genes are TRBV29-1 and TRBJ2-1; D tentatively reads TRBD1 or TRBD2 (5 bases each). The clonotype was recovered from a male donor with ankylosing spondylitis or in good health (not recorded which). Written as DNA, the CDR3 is TGCAGCGTCCCGGGGCCTAGGGTCGATGAGCAGTTCTTC. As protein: CSVPGPRVDEQFF.